The 3 T cell receptor beta chains below come from one sample, sequenced in a study of blood T cell repertoires in COVID-19. Using immunoSEQ multiplex PCR, the repertoire was profiled, and TCRdb retains in-frame clones only, with some absent. The table has some 350,000 clones, approximately 89% seen once; the top ten hold under 3.5%. The sample comprised peripheral blood. These receptors were obtained from a woman under 30 who had recovered from COVID-19.

The V call is TRBV5-6, the J call TRBJ2-1; 7 nucleotides line up with TRBD2. Germline-derived CDR1 and CDR2 are SGHDT and YYEEEE. Trimming took 2 bases from V and 6 from J; bases not matched to a gene: 8. The CDR3 spans 15 residues. The CDR3 here is CASSFLGTKLNEQFF. The CDR3 DNA reads TGTGCCAGCAGCTTCCTCGGGACTAAGCTCAATGAGCAGTTCTTC.

The chain couples TRBV6-1 to TRBJ2-3; the match to TRBD2 covers 12 bases. This CDR3 region has 17 residues. Germline V CDR1 and CDR2: MNHNS, SASEGT. The J segment lost 3 bases and the V segment lost 4 bases, leaving 8 bases of the junction unmatched. CDR3 amino acids: CASSGRSGTSGTDTQYF. The DNA for the CDR3 is TGTGCCAGCAGTGGTAGGTCCGGGACTAGCGGGACAGATACGCAGTATTTT.

This clone was seen only once. The chain recombines TRBV2 with TRBJ2-5; 7 nucleotides align to TRBD2. V dropped 4 bases and J dropped 9; count of bases not matched to a gene: 8. The CDR3 is 13 amino acids. From germline, CDR1 is SNHLY and CDR2 FYNNEI. DNA for the CDR3: TGTGCCAGCAGTGGCGGGACTAATGGGGCCCAGTACTTC. Its translation: CASSGGTNGAQYF. Drawing the rest from reference TRBV2 and TRBJ2-5, the complete variable domain is EPEVTQTPSHQVTQMGQEVILRCVPISNHLYFYWYRQILGQKVEFLVSFYNNEISEKSEIFDDQFSVERPDGSNFTLKIRSTKLEDSAMYFCASSGGTNGAQYFGPGTRLLVL.